This entry concerns a single T cell receptor beta chain. Its target is not known. The record originates from a study of blood T cells in healthy people across ages. For the study at large: Capture by template switching was about one barcoded beta molecule per two T cells. The study's findings and limits: Long-lived donors carried more naive CD4+ cells and greater diversity than aged donors.

Through a sample-barcoded 5' primer and a J-beta primer mix, a second PCR was run for roughly 6 to 11 cycles. Each cDNA molecule was tagged by a template-switch adaptor with 12 random nucleotides. TCRdb re-analysed the 5' RACE reads in MiXCR, keeping a single row per CDR3 protein. The sample gives 1.5 million or so distinct CDR3 sequences, around two fifths of which show up once; roughly 8.2% is in the top ten. Per germline, CDR1 SGHRS and CDR2 YFSETQ. Trimming stripped 4 bases from V and 8 bases from J, with 16 bases between. This CDR3 has 14 residues. Caucasian, healthy and from Russia, the donors were aged between about 6 and 100.

This TCR derives from a woman aged 18-29 years in good health. The sequencing sample was made of blood. The chain combines TRBV5-1 with TRBJ1-3; perhaps TRBD1 as D (6 bases). CDR3 DNA sequence: TGCGCCAGCAGCCCCGGGGGGGGCGGAGACACCATATATTTT. Its protein is CASSPGGGGDTIYF.